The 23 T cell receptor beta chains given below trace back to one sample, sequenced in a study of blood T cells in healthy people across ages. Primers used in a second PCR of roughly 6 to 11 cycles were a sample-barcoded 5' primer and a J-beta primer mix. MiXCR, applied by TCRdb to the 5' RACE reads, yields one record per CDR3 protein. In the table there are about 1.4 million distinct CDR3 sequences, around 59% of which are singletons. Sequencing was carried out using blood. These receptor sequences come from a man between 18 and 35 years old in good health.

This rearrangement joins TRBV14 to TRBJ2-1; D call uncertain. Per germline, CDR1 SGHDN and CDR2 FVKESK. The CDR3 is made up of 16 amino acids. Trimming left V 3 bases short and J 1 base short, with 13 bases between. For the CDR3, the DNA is TGTGCCAGCAGCCAGTTGGCCCTTGGTTCCTACAATGAGCAGTTCTTC. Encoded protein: CASSQLALGSYNEQFF.

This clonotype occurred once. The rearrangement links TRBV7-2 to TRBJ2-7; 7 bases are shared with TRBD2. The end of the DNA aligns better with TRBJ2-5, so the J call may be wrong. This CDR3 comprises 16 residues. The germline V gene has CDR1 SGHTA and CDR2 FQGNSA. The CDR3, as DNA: TGTGCCAGCAGCTTGCGGAATTACGGGGGGTGGGAGACCCAGTACTTC. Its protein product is CASSLRNYGGWETQYF.

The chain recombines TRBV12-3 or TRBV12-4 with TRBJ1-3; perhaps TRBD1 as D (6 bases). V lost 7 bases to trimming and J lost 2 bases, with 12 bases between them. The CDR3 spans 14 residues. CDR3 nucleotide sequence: TGTGCCAGCAAAATTACAGGGCCTGGAAACACCATATATTTT. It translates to CASKITGPGNTIYF.

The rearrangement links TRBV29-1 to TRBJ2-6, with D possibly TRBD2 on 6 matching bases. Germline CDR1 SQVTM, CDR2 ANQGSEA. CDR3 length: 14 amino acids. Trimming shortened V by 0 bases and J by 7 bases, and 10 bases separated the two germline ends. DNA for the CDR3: TGCAGCGTTGAAGACGGGGGTCCCGCCAACGTCCTGACTTTC. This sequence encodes CSVEDGGPANVLTF.

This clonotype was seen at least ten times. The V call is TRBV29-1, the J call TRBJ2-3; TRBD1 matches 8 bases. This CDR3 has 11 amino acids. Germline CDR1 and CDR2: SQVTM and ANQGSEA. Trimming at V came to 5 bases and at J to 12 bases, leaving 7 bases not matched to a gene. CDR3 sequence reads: CSVRRDRQQYF. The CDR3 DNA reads TGCAGCGTTCGTCGGGACAGGCAACAGTATTTT.

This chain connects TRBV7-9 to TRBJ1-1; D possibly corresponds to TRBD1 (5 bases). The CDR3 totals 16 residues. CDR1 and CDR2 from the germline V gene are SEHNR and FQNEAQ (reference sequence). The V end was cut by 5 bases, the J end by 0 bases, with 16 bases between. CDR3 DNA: TGTGCCAGCAGCCCCCCCGGGGGAATTATGAACACTGAAGCTTTCTTT. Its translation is CASSPPGGIMNTEAFF.

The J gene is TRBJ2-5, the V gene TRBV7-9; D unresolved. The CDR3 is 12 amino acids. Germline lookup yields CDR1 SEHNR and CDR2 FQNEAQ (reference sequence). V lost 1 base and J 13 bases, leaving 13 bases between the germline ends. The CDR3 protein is CASSLGTAPVYF. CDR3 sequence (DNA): TGTGCCAGCAGCTTAGGGACCGCTCCCGTGTACTTC.

The CDR3 sequence is CASSQVTGKAFF. The CDR3 bases are TGCGCCAGCAGCCAAGTGACAGGGAAAGCTTTCTTT. The V call is TRBV4-1, the J call TRBJ1-1, with 7 bases identical to TRBD1. Germline trimming cut 1 base from V and 9 bases from J; bases unmatched to any gene: 2. CDR1 and CDR2 from the germline V gene are MGHRA and YSYEKL. The CDR3 sequence is 12 residues long.

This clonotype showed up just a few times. CDR3 coding DNA: TGTGCCATCAGGAGCGGCACCCAAGAGACCCAGTACTTC. It specifies CAIRSGTQETQYF. The chain carries TRBV10-3 and TRBJ2-5, with TRBD2 as a possible D gene (5 bases). V lost 6 bases, J lost 1 base, and 9 bases lay in between. Germline V lookup: CDR1 ENHRY, CDR2 SYGVKD. The CDR3 covers 13 residues.

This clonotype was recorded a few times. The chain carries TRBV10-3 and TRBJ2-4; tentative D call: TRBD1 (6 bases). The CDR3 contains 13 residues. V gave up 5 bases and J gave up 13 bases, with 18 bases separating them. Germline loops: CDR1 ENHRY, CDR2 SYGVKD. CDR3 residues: CAISKPDRNEQYF. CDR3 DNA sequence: TGTGCCATCAGTAAACCAGACAGGAATGAGCAGTACTTC.

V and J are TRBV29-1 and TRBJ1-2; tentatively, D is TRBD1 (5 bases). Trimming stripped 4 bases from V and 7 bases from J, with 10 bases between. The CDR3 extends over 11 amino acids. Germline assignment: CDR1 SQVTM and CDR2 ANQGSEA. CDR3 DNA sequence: TGCAGCGTTGGGACACCCGCTGGCTACACCTTC. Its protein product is CSVGTPAGYTF.

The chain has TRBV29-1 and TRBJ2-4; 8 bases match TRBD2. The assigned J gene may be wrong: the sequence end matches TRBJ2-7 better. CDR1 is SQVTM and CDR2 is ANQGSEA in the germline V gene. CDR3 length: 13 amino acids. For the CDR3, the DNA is TGCAGCGGAACCGGGGGGGCCAGGTGCGAGCAGTACTTC. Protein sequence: CSGTGGARCEQYF.

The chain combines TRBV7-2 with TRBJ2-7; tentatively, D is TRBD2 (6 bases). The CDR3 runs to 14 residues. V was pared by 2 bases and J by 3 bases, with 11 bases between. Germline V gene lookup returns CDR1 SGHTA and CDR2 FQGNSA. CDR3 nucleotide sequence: TGTGCCAGCAGCTTAATCGGGCGGGGCTACGAGCAGTACTTC. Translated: CASSLIGRGYEQYF.

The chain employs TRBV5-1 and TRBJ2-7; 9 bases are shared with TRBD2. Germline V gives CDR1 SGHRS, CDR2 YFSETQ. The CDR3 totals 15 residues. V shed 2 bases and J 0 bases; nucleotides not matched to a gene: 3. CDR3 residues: CASSFETSGSYEQYF. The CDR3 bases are TGCGCCAGCAGCTTTGAGACTAGCGGCTCCTACGAGCAGTACTTC.

The CDR3 region has the DNA TGCGCCAGCAATGGGGAGGGGGGCACAGATACGCAGTATTTT. Translated, it gives CASNGEGGTDTQYF. The chain couples TRBV4-1 to TRBJ2-3, with a tentative D call TRBD2 (7 bases). V lost 7 bases to trimming and J lost 1 base, with 12 bases between them. Germline V gene lookup returns CDR1 MGHRA and CDR2 YSYEKL. The CDR3 has 14 amino acids.

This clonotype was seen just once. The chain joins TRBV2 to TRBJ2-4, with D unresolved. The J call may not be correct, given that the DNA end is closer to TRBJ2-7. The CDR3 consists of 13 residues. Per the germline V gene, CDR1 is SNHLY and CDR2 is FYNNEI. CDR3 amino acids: CASSEIPASEQYF. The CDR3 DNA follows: TGTGCCAGCAGTGAAATCCCAGCTAGCGAGCAGTACTTC.

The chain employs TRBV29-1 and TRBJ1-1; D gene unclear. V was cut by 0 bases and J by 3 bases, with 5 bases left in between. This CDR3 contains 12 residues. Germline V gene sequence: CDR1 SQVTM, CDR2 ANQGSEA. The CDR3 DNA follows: TGCAGCGTTGAAGATGGGGACACTGAAGCTTTCTTT. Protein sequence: CSVEDGDTEAFF. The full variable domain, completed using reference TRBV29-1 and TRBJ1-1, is SAVISQKPSRDICQRGTSLTIQCQVDSQVTMMFWYRQQPGQSLTLIATANQGSEATYESGFVIDKFPISRPNLTFSTLTVSNMSPEDSSIYLCSVEDGDTEAFFGQGTRLTVV.

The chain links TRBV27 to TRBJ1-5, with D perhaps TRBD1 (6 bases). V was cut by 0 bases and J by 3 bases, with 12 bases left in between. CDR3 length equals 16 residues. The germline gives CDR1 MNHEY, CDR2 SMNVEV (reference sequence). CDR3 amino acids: CASSLSGQGHNQPQHF. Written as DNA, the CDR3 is TGTGCCAGCAGTTTATCAGGCCAGGGGCACAATCAGCCCCAGCATTTT.

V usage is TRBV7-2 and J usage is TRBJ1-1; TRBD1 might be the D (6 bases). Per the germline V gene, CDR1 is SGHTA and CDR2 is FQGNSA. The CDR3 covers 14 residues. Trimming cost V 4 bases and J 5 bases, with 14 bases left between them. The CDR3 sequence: CASSSANRATEAFF. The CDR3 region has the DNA TGTGCCAGCAGCTCAGCAAACAGGGCTACTGAAGCTTTCTTT.

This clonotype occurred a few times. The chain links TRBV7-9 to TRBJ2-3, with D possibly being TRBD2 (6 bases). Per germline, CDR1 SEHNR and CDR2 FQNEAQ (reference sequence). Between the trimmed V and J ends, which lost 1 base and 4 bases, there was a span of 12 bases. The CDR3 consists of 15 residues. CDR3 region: CASSLGVDYPDTQYF. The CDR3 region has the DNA TGTGCCAGCAGCTTAGGGGTGGACTACCCAGATACGCAGTATTTT.

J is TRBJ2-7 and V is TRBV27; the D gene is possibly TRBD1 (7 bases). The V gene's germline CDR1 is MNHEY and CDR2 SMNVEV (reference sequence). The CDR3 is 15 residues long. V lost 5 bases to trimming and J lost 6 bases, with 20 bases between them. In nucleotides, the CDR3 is TGTGCCAGCAGTCCAACGACAGGGAGGCCATCCGAGCAGTACTTC. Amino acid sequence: CASSPTTGRPSEQYF.

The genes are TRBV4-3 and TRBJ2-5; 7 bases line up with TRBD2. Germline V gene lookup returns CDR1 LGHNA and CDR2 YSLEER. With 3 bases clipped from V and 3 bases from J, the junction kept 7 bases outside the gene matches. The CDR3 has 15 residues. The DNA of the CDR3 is TGCGCCAGCAGCCAGGTTTGGCGGGGGAAAGAGACCCAGTACTTC. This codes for CASSQVWRGKETQYF.

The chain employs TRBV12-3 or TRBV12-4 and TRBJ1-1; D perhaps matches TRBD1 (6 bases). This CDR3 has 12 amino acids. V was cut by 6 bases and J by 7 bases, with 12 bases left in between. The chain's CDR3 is CASRDGGGEAFF. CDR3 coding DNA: TGTGCCAGCAGGGATGGGGGCGGTGAAGCTTTCTTT.